This T cell receptor (beta chain) was obtained from a study of T cells after posttransplantation cyclophosphamide. Broader study findings: Skin or GI-infiltrating T cells shared few TRB sequences with blood. Recipient CMV seropositivity and CMV reactivation strongly tracked TRB clonality.

This clone appeared a single time. Its antigen is unidentified. Profiling relied on immunoSEQ multiplex PCR, and the TCRdb table lists in-frame clones only, not all of them. The table has some 47,000 clones, 86% seen once. Per germline, CDR1 GTSNPN and CDR2 SVGIG (reference sequence). Trimming took off 0 bases at V and 5 bases at J, with 19 bases between the two ends. This CDR3 spans 16 amino acids. This receptor was obtained from a man in his thirties or forties with a blood cancer, CMV-positive, and with a related stem cell donor. This chain uses TRBV30 with TRBJ1-1; possible D gene TRBD1, 6 bases. Sequenced: PBMCs. The CDR3, as DNA: TGTGCCTGGAGTGTACGCGGGGGCCCGGAGGATACTGAAGCTTTCTTT. Protein: CAWSVRGGPEDTEAFF.